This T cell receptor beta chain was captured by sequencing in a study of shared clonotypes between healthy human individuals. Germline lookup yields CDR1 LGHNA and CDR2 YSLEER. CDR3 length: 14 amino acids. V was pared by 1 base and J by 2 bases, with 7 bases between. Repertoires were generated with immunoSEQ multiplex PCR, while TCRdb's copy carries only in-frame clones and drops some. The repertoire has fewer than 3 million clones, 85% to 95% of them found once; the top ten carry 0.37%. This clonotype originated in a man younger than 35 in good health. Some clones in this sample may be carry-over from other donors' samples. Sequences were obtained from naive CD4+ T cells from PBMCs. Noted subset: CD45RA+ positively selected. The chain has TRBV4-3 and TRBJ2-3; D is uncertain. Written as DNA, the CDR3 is TGCGCCAGCAGCCAAGGGAGTTTCACAGATACGCAGTATTTT. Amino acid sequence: CASSQGSFTDTQYF.